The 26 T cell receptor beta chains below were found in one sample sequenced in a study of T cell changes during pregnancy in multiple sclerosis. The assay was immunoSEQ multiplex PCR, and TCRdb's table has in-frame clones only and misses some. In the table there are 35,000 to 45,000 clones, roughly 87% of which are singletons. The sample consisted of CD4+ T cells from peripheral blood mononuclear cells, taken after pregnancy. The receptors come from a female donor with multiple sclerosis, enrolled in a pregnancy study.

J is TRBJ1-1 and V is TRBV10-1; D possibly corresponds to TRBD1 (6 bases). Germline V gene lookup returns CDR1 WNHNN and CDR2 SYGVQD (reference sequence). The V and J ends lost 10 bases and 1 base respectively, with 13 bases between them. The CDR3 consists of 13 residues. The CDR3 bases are TGCGCCACCGCGGACAGCCCGAACACTGAAGCTTTCTTT. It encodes CATADSPNTEAFF.

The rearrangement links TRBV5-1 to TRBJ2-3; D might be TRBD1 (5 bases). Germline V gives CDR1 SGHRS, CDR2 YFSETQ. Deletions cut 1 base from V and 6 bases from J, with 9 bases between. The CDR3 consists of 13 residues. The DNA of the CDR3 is TGCGCCAGCAGCTTGACAGGTGGGGATACGCAGTATTTT. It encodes CASSLTGGDTQYF.

The CDR3 DNA is TGTGCCAGCAGCTTAGATAGCGCAGACACTGAAGCTTTCTTT. Its protein is CASSLDSADTEAFF. This chain uses TRBV11-3 with TRBJ1-1; D not certain. Germline CDR1 reads SGHNT; CDR2 reads YENEEA. This CDR3 region has 14 residues. Trimming shortened V by 0 bases and J by 3 bases, and 8 bases separated the two germline ends.

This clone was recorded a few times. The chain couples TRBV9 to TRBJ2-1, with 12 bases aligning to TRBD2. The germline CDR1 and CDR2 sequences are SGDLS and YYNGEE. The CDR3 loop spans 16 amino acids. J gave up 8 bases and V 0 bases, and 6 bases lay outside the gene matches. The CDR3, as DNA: TGTGCCAGCAGCGTAGGTGCTAGCGGGGGGGCACATGAGCAGTTCTTC. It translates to CASSVGASGGAHEQFF.

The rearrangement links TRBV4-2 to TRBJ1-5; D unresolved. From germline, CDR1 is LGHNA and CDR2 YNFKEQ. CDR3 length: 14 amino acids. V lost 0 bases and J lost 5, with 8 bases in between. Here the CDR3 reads CASSQEKSYQPQHF. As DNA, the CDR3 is TGTGCCAGCAGCCAAGAGAAGAGTTATCAGCCCCAGCATTTT.

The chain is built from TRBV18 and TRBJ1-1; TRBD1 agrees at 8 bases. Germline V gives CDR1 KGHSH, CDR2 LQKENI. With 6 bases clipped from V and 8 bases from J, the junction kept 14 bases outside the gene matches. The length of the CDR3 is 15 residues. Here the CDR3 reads CASSFGTGPSGEAFF. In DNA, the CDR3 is TGTGCCAGCTCCTTCGGGACAGGTCCTTCCGGAGAAGCTTTCTTT.

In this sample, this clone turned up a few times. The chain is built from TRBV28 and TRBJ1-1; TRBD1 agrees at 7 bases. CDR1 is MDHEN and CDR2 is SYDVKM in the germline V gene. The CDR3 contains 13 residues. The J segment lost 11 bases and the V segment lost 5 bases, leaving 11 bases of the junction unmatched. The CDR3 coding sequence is TGTGCCAGCAGTGCACAGGGGACTGGGCGGGCTTTCTTT. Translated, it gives CASSAQGTGRAFF.

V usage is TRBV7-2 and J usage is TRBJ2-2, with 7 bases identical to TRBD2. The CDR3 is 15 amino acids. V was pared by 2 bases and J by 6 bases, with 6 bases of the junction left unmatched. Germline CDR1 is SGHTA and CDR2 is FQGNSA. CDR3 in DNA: TGTGCCAGCAGCTTACGCGGGGGTGCAGCCGGGGAGCTGTTTTTT. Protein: CASSLRGGAAGELFF.

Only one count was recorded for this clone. The DNA of the CDR3 is TGTGCCAGCAGCTTGGTTTCCGGTCTGCTCGATACGCAGTATTTT. Translating gives CASSLVSGLLDTQYF. The V call is TRBV7-9, the J call TRBJ2-3; no clear D. The CDR3 consists of 15 residues. Germline loops: CDR1 SEHNR, CDR2 FQNEAQ (reference sequence). V lost 3 bases, J lost 6 bases, and 16 bases lay in between.

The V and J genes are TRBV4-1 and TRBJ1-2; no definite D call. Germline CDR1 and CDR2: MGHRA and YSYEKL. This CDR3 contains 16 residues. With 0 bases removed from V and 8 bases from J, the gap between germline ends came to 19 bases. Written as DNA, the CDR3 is TGCGCCAGCAGCCAAGAGACCCACCGGGGATTAGGAGGCTACACCTTC. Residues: CASSQETHRGLGGYTF.

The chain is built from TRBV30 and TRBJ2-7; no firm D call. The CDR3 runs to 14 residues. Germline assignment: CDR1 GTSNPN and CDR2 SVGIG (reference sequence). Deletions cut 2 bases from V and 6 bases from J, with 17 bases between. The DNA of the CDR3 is TGTGCCTGGAGTATAGGAGAAATAGAGACCGAGCAGTACTTC. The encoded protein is CAWSIGEIETEQYF.

CDR3 in DNA: TGTGCCAGTAGTATAAGCGGGGTCGGGTGGATTGATGAGCAGTTCTTC. Protein product: CASSISGVGWIDEQFF. J is TRBJ2-1 and V is TRBV19; 7 positions agree with TRBD2. In germline, CDR1 is LNHDA, CDR2 SQIVND (reference sequence). The CDR3 is 16 amino acids. V shed 2 bases and J 8 bases; nucleotides not matched to a gene: 12.

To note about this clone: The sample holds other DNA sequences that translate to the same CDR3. DNA of the CDR3: TGTGCCACCAGCAGAGTAGTGAACACTGAAGCTTTCTTT. Translating it yields CATSRVVNTEAFF. This chain joins TRBV15 and TRBJ1-1; D is undetermined. Germline CDR1 LNHNV, CDR2 YYDKDF (reference sequence). V was pared by 1 base and J by 0 bases, with 3 bases between. The CDR3 extends over 13 amino acids.

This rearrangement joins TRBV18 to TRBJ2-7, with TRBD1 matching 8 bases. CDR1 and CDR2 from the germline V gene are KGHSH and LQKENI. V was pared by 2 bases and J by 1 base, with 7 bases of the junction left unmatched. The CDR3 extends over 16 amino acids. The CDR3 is CASSPRQGAVSYEQYF. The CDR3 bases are TGTGCCAGCTCACCAAGGCAGGGGGCGGTTTCCTACGAGCAGTACTTC.

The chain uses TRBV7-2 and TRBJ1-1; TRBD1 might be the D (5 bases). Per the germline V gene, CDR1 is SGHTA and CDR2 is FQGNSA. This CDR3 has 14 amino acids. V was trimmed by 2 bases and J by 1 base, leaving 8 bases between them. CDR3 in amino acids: CASSLQTANTEAFF. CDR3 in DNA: TGTGCCAGCAGCTTACAGACAGCGAACACTGAAGCTTTCTTT.

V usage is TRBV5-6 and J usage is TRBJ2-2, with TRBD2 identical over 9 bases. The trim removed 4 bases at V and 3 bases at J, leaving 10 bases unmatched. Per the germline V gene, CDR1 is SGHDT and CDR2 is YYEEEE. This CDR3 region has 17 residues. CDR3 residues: CASSILVSGGHTGELFF. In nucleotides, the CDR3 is TGTGCCAGCAGCATACTCGTAAGCGGGGGGCACACCGGGGAGCTGTTTTTT.

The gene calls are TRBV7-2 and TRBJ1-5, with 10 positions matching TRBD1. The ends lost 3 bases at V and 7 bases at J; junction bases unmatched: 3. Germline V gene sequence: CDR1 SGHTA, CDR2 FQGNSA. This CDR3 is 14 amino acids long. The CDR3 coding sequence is TGTGCCAGCAGCTTTCGGGACAGGGGCCAGCCCCAGCATTTT. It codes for CASSFRDRGQPQHF.

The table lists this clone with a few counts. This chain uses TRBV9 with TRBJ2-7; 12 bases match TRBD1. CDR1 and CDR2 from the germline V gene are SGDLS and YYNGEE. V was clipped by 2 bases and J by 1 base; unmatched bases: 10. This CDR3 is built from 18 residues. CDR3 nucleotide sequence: TGTGCCAGCAGCGTTCTTCCGAGGGACAGGGGGCTATCCTACGAGCAGTACTTC. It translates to CASSVLPRDRGLSYEQYF.

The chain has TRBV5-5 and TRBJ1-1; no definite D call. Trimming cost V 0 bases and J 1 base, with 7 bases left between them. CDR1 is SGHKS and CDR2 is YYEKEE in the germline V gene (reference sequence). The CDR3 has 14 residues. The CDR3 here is CASSLAPRNTEAFF. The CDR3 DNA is TGTGCCAGCAGCTTGGCCCCCAGGAACACTGAAGCTTTCTTT.

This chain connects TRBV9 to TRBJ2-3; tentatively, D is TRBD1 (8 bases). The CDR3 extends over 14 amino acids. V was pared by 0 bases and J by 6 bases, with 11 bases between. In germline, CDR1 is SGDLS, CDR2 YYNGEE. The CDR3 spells CASSVDRGGDTQYF. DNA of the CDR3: TGTGCCAGCAGCGTAGACAGGGGGGGTGATACGCAGTATTTT.

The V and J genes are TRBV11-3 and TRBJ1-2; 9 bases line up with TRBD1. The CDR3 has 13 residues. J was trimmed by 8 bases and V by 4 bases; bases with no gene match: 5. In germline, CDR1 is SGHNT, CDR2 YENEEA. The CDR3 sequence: CASSSTGGAGYTF. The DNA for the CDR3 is TGTGCCAGCAGCTCGACAGGGGGTGCGGGCTACACCTTC.

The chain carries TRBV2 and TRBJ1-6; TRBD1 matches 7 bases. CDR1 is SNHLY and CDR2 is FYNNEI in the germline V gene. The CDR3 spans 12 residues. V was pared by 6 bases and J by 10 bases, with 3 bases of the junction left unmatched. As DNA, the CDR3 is TGTGCCAGCAGAAGGGGGCCCTCACCCCTCCACTTT. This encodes CASRRGPSPLHF.

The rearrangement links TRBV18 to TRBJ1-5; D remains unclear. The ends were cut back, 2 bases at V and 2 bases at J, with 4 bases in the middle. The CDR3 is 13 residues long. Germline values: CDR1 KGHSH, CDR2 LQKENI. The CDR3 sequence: CASSPYGNQPQHF. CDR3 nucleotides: TGTGCCAGCTCACCATATGGCAATCAGCCCCAGCATTTT.

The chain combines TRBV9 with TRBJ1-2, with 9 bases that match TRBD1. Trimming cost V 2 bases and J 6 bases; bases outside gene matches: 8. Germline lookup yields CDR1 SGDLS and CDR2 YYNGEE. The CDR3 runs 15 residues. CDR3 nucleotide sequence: TGTGCCAGCAGCGTCGACGGACAGGGGACCCATGGCTACACCTTC. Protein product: CASSVDGQGTHGYTF.

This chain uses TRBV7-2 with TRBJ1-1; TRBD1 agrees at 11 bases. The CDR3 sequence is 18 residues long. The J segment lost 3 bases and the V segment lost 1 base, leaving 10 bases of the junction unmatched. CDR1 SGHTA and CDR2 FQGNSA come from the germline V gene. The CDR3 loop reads CASSLGVIGTGGYTEAFF. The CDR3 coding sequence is TGTGCCAGCAGCTTAGGGGTTATCGGGACAGGGGGGTACACTGAAGCTTTCTTT.

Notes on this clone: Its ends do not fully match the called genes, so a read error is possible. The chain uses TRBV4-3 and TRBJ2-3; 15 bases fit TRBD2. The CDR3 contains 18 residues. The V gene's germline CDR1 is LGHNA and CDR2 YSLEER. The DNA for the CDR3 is TGCGTCAGCAGCCACGGGACTAGCGGGGGGCCTCGCACAGATACGCAGTATTTT. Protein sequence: CVSSHGTSGGPRTDTQYF.